This T cell receptor beta chain derives from a study of shared clonotypes between healthy human individuals. Overall study context: The plates for each donor numbered three CD4 naive, three CD4 memory, two CD8 naive and one CD8 memory.

The naive CD8 population came from CD45RO-negative cells selected for CCR7, without terminally differentiated effector memory CD45RA+ cells. Running of the assay took place at deep level. TCRdb's copy holds only in-frame clones and misses some; the assay was immunoSEQ multiplex PCR. The table lists about 2 million clones, about 95% of them singletons. This clone was picked up one time. Its antigen is unidentified. Study-wide points: With several donors compared, around 5% of naive CD4 clonotypes were shared.

V was pared by 0 bases and J by 3 bases, with 14 bases of the junction left unmatched. This CDR3 is 19 amino acids long. Germline values: CDR1 SGHRS, CDR2 YFSETQ. The sequence came from a man between 18 and 29 years old in good health. The V gene is TRBV5-1, the J gene TRBJ1-4, with 7 bases lining up with TRBD1. Sequenced sample: naive CD8+ T cells sorted from blood. The CDR3 loop reads CASSLVGWDSPWANEKLFF. The CDR3 DNA follows: TGCGCCAGCAGCTTGGTTGGGTGGGACAGTCCTTGGGCTAATGAAAAACTGTTTTTT.